Listed here are 30 T cell receptor beta chains from one sample, sequenced in a study of blood T cells in healthy people across ages. The use of a sample-barcoded 5' primer and a J-beta primer mix characterized a second PCR of roughly 6 to 11 cycles. One entry per CDR3 protein results from TCRdb running MiXCR on the 5' RACE reads. The sample records a few hundred thousand distinct CDR3 sequences, roughly half being singletons. The sequencing sample was made of blood. The source of these receptors is a man in his 60s in good health.

CDR3 loop: CASSVGGPPLHF. DNA for the CDR3: TGTGCCAGCAGCGTGGGGGGTCCACCCCTCCACTTT. The rearrangement links TRBV7-2 to TRBJ1-1; a possible D gene is TRBD1 (5 bases). Gene TRBJ1-6 matches the end of the DNA better, so the J call may be wrong. Germline V gene lookup returns CDR1 SGHTA and CDR2 FQGNSA. This CDR3 spans 12 amino acids.

This clonotype was detected a few times. This rearrangement joins TRBV5-5 to TRBJ1-1; D gene uncertain. The CDR3 length is 15 residues. V was trimmed by 0 bases and J by 0 bases, leaving 9 bases between them. Germline assignment: CDR1 SGHKS and CDR2 YYEKEE (reference sequence). The CDR3 coding sequence is TGTGCCAGCAGCTTGGTGCTGGGTCTGAACACTGAAGCTTTCTTT. This codes for CASSLVLGLNTEAFF.

A word on this clonotype: A much larger clone differs by one base, so this may be a read error. This is likely a read error, given that the CDR3 carries no conserved phenylalanine or tryptophan at its end. The V and J genes are TRBV20-1 and TRBJ1-2; D uncertain. Trimming shortened V by 0 bases and J by 7 bases, and 12 bases separated the two germline ends. The length of the CDR3 is 13 residues. Per the germline V gene, CDR1 is DFQATT and CDR2 is SNEGSKA (reference sequence). DNA of the CDR3: TGCAGTGCTAGAGATCCCACAGTTGTTGGCTACACCGTC. It specifies CSARDPTVVGYTV.

This clonotype has only a few counts. V is TRBV2 and J is TRBJ2-7; the D is unclear. Per the germline V gene, CDR1 is SNHLY and CDR2 is FYNNEI. This CDR3 region has 12 residues. Between the trimmed V and J ends, which lost 5 bases and 4 bases, there was a span of 9 bases. The CDR3 nucleotides are TGTGCCAGCAGTCCGACCGAGTACGAGCAGTACTTC. It is translated as CASSPTEYEQYF.

This chain links TRBV7-2 with TRBJ1-5, with 7 bases that match TRBD1. Germline V gene lookup returns CDR1 SGHTA and CDR2 FQGNSA. The CDR3 runs 16 residues. The ends lost 5 bases at V and 0 bases at J; junction bases unmatched: 7. The CDR3 region is CASSPHHRGSNQPQHF. As DNA, the CDR3 is TGTGCCAGCAGCCCCCACCACAGGGGTAGCAATCAGCCCCAGCATTTT.

This clonotype has just a few counts. The DNA for the CDR3 is TGCAGCGTTGTCGGTAGCGGGAAAATGAACGAGCAGTACTTC. Amino acid sequence: CSVVGSGKMNEQYF. The gene calls are TRBV29-1 and TRBJ2-7; 8 nucleotides align to TRBD2. The CDR3 consists of 14 residues. Germline CDR1 SQVTM, CDR2 ANQGSEA. V lost 4 bases to trimming and J lost 5 bases; unmatched junction nucleotides: 10.

The chain carries TRBV15 and TRBJ2-3, with TRBD2 identical over 7 bases. The germline CDR1 and CDR2 sequences are LNHNV and YYDKDF (reference sequence). V trimming: 5 bases; J trimming: 1 base; junction bases outside the gene matches: 9. CDR3 length: 16 residues. The CDR3 sequence: CATSPEAAGGTDTQYF. CDR3 sequence (DNA): TGTGCCACCAGCCCTGAGGCCGCGGGAGGCACAGATACGCAGTATTTT.

This clonotype was counted at least ten times. V gene TRBV20-1 combines with J gene TRBJ2-3, with 7 bases identical to TRBD1. The CDR3 has 15 amino acids. From germline, CDR1 is DFQATT and CDR2 SNEGSKA (reference sequence). J lost 6 bases, V lost 0 bases, and 9 bases had no gene match. The DNA for the CDR3 is TGCAGTGCTAGAGAGTCGACAGGGAAGGCGGATACGCAGTATTTT. The encoded protein is CSARESTGKADTQYF.

This sequence joins TRBV29-1 and TRBJ1-6; a weak D match, TRBD1 (5 bases). Trimming pared 6 bases from V and 9 bases from J, leaving 15 bases between. CDR3 length equals 13 residues. Germline-derived CDR1 and CDR2 are SQVTM and ANQGSEA. The CDR3 sequence: CSVAATEGSPLHF. The CDR3 DNA is TGCAGCGTGGCCGCGACAGAAGGTTCACCCCTCCACTTT. Variable domain in full (rest from reference TRBV29-1 and TRBJ1-6): SAVISQKPSRDICQRGTSLTIQCQVDSQVTMMFWYRQQPGQSLTLIATANQGSEATYESGFVIDKFPISRPNLTFSTLTVSNMSPEDSSIYLCSVAATEGSPLHFGNGTRLTVT.

The gene calls are TRBV7-2 and TRBJ1-1, with unresolved D. The germline V and J ends were trimmed by 4 bases and 1 base, with 13 bases remaining between them. This CDR3 contains 15 residues. The germline V gene encodes CDR1 SGHTA and CDR2 FQGNSA. The CDR3 DNA reads as TGTGCCAGCAGCTCCTCGCGCGGGAGGAACACTGAAGCTTTCTTT. It translates to CASSSSRGRNTEAFF.

The chain carries TRBV28 and TRBJ2-7, with 11 bases aligning to TRBD2. CDR3 size: 14 residues. V was pared by 4 bases and J by 4 bases, with 3 bases of the junction left unmatched. The germline gives CDR1 MDHEN, CDR2 SYDVKM. The CDR3 loop reads CASSSSGRLYEQYF. CDR3 in DNA: TGTGCCAGCAGTTCTAGCGGGAGGTTGTACGAGCAGTACTTC.

The chain couples TRBV20-1 to TRBJ2-5; a possible D gene is TRBD1 (5 bases). V lost 4 bases and J 5 bases, leaving 11 bases between the germline ends. The CDR3 loop spans 12 amino acids. Germline V CDR1 and CDR2: DFQATT, SNEGSKA (reference sequence). This CDR3 reads CSATASGETQYF. CDR3 sequence (DNA): TGCAGTGCTACAGCGTCAGGGGAGACCCAGTACTTC.

This clonotype has only a few counts. The V call is TRBV20-1, the J call TRBJ2-3; the match to TRBD2 covers 8 bases. The CDR3 spans 16 residues. Trimming removed 6 bases from V and 4 bases from J; junction bases left unmatched: 15. CDR1 and CDR2 from the germline V gene are DFQATT and SNEGSKA (reference sequence). CDR3 residues: CSALSEISGVADTQYF. CDR3 nucleotide sequence: TGCAGTGCCCTCTCGGAGATTAGCGGGGTGGCAGATACGCAGTATTTT.

The gene calls are TRBV12-3 or TRBV12-4 and TRBJ2-1; 7 bases are shared with TRBD2. V lost 0 bases and J lost 0; bases outside the gene matches: 8. This CDR3 region has 18 residues. The CDR3 DNA reads as TGTGCCAGCAGTTTAGCGATCGCGGGGGAATCCTCCTACAATGAGCAGTTCTTC. Protein sequence: CASSLAIAGESSYNEQFF.

The chain links TRBV7-9 to TRBJ2-5, with TRBD1 matching 10 bases. After removal of 1 base from V and 6 bases from J, the junction contained 5 bases not matched to a gene. The germline CDR1 and CDR2 sequences are SEHNR and FQNEAQ (reference sequence). The CDR3 extends over 15 amino acids. The CDR3 DNA reads as TGTGCCAGCAGCTTAGTGACAGACAGGGGGCAGACCCAGTACTTC. Its protein product is CASSLVTDRGQTQYF.

This clonotype occurred a few times. The rearrangement uses TRBV7-2 and TRBJ2-5, with 10 nucleotides matching TRBD1. V was clipped by 5 bases and J by 4 bases; unmatched bases: 7. The V gene's germline CDR1 is SGHTA and CDR2 FQGNSA. This CDR3 is 15 amino acids long. The CDR3 protein is CASSAWTGGLETQYF. CDR3 bases: TGTGCCAGCAGCGCTTGGACAGGGGGGTTAGAGACCCAGTACTTC.

This clonotype turned up a few times. This chain joins TRBV6-2 or TRBV6-3 and TRBJ2-1; TRBD2 matches 14 bases. CDR1 is MNHEY, CDR2 SVGEGT, per germline. Trimming cost V 5 bases and J 5 bases; bases outside gene matches: 8. There are 17 residues in the CDR3. CDR3 protein: CASSTIGTSGSNNEQFF. CDR3 DNA sequence: TGTGCCAGCAGTACGATCGGGACTAGCGGGAGCAACAATGAGCAGTTCTTC.

The V call is TRBV30, the J call TRBJ2-4; the D gene is possibly TRBD1 (6 bases). Germline values: CDR1 GTSNPN, CDR2 SVGIG (reference sequence). The germline V and J ends were trimmed by 1 base and 3 bases, with 10 bases remaining between them. CDR3 length: 14 residues. CDR3 in amino acids: CAWSAGRGKNIQYF. CDR3 nucleotide sequence: TGTGCCTGGAGTGCGGGCAGGGGCAAAAACATTCAGTACTTC.

This clonotype showed up just once. The CDR3 DNA is TGTGCCAGCAGCTTAGATCGGCAGAAATACAATGAGCAGTTCTTC. This gives the protein CASSLDRQKYNEQFF. The chain carries TRBV11-3 and TRBJ2-1, with unresolved D. This CDR3 spans 15 amino acids. With 0 bases removed from V and 4 bases from J, the gap between germline ends came to 10 bases. The V gene's germline CDR1 is SGHNT and CDR2 YENEEA.

This clonotype has ten or more counts. CDR3 DNA: TGTGCCAGCAGCTACATCAGGGTTCAAGAGACCCAGTACTTC. It translates to CASSYIRVQETQYF. The rearrangement links TRBV7-2 to TRBJ2-5; TRBD1 is a possible D gene (5 bases). Deletions cut 4 bases from V and 2 bases from J, with 11 bases between. The germline V gene has CDR1 SGHTA and CDR2 FQGNSA. The CDR3 is made up of 14 amino acids.

The chain recombines TRBV5-1 with TRBJ2-7; D remains unclear. The CDR3 has 15 residues. CDR1 is SGHRS, CDR2 YFSETQ, per germline. Trimming removed 2 bases at V and 4 bases at J, with 16 bases between. Here the CDR3 reads CASSFADVGAYEQYF. In nucleotides, the CDR3 is TGCGCCAGCAGCTTCGCGGACGTGGGTGCATACGAGCAGTACTTC.

This clonotype has just one count. The chain recombines TRBV27 with TRBJ2-7, with 7 bases lining up with TRBD1. V was clipped by 5 bases and J by 2 bases; unmatched bases: 12. This CDR3 contains 16 residues. Germline loops: CDR1 MNHEY, CDR2 SMNVEV (reference sequence). The CDR3 nucleotides read TGTGCCAGCAGTCAACAGGGGCGAACCGGTCCCTACGAGCAGTACTTC. This sequence encodes CASSQQGRTGPYEQYF.

This chain links TRBV10-3 with TRBJ1-5; TRBD1 might be the D (6 bases). Trimming took off 4 bases at V and 1 base at J, with 8 bases between the two ends. This CDR3 has 14 residues. CDR1 and CDR2 (germline): ENHRY, SYGVKD. The CDR3 loop reads CAISGQESNQPQHF. The CDR3 DNA reads TGTGCCATCAGTGGACAGGAAAGCAATCAGCCCCAGCATTTT.

This clonotype turned up a few times. The rearrangement links TRBV7-2 to TRBJ2-5, with TRBD2 identical over 12 bases. This CDR3 is built from 16 residues. The trim removed 3 bases at V and 5 bases at J, leaving 7 bases unmatched. CDR1 and CDR2 from the germline V gene are SGHTA and FQGNSA. CDR3 sequence: CASSLSRGLAGETQYF. The CDR3 coding sequence is TGTGCCAGCAGCTTGTCCAGGGGACTAGCGGGTGAGACCCAGTACTTC. Looking up the rest from reference TRBV7-2 and TRBJ2-5 gives the full variable domain: GAGVSQSPSNKVTEKGKDVELRCDPISGHTALYWYRQSLGQGLEFLIYFQGNSAPDKSGLPSDRFSAERTGGSVSTLTIQRTQQEDSAVYLCASSLSRGLAGETQYFGPGTRLLVL.

The V and J genes are TRBV6-4 and TRBJ2-3, with TRBD1 matching 8 bases. The CDR3 covers 18 residues. The germline gives CDR1 MRHNA, CDR2 SNTAGT. Unmatched junction bases numbered 19, after V lost 10 bases and J lost 1 base. The CDR3 loop reads CAIKGSTGERLCTDTQYF. In DNA, the CDR3 is TGTGCCATAAAAGGTTCGACAGGGGAAAGACTATGCACAGATACGCAGTATTTT.

CDR3 coding DNA: TGTGCCAGCAGGACCAGGGGGCGAGAGACCCAGTACTTC. This codes for CASRTRGRETQYF. This chain links TRBV28 with TRBJ2-5; 8 nucleotides agree with TRBD1. CDR3 length: 13 amino acids. V dropped 6 bases and J dropped 4; count of bases not matched to a gene: 4. The germline V gene has CDR1 MDHEN and CDR2 SYDVKM.

This clonotype came up many times. The chain couples TRBV20-1 to TRBJ2-7, with TRBD2 as a possible D gene (6 bases). This CDR3 has 13 residues. CDR1 DFQATT and CDR2 SNEGSKA come from the germline V gene (reference sequence). V dropped 6 bases and J dropped 2 bases, with 14 bases sitting between them. CDR3 in DNA: TGCAGTGCCTCGGGGGACGTGACCTACGAGCAGTACTTC. Protein: CSASGDVTYEQYF.

This clonotype has a handful of counts. The CDR3 nucleotides are TGCGCCAGCAGCCCCCAATGGAACAGGGCCACCTACGAGCAGTACTTC. Residues: CASSPQWNRATYEQYF. V gene TRBV4-3 combines with J gene TRBJ2-7; maybe TRBD1 (6 bases). Germline CDR1 reads LGHNA; CDR2 reads YSLEER. The length of the CDR3 is 16 residues. With 4 bases removed from V and 2 bases from J, the gap between germline ends came to 18 bases.

Only a few counts were recorded for this clonotype. The rearrangement uses TRBV6-5 and TRBJ2-7, with 7 bases that match TRBD2. Trimming removed 6 bases from V and 0 bases from J; junction bases left unmatched: 8. Per the germline V gene, CDR1 is MNHEY and CDR2 is SVGAGI. The CDR3 consists of 15 residues. The CDR3 DNA reads as TGTGCCAGCAGAGCGGGAACCAGGAGCTCCTACGAGCAGTACTTC. Translation: CASRAGTRSSYEQYF.

The V gene is TRBV7-9, the J gene TRBJ2-1, with D possibly matching TRBD1 (7 bases). With the DNA end fitting TRBJ2-7 better, the J assignment may be wrong. Germline CDR1 reads SEHNR; CDR2 reads FQNEAQ (reference sequence). The CDR3 is 18 residues long. This CDR3 reads CASSLGGGQTGAVNEQYF. In DNA, the CDR3 is TGTGCCAGCAGCTTAGGGGGAGGTCAAACAGGGGCGGTCAATGAGCAGTACTTC.